This T cell receptor beta chain appears in the sequencing data of a study of blood T cell repertoires in COVID-19. Per the original methods: Estimation of nucleated cell counts was performed using reference gene primer amplification. The protocol was immunoSEQ multiplex PCR, while the TCRdb copy is restricted to in-frame clones and leaves out a portion. V and J calls and clone size are given by that table; D and trimming were obtained from the DNA. This table has a few hundred thousand clones, roughly 86% appearing once. CDR1 is MNHNY, CDR2 SVGAGI, per germline (reference sequence). Germline trimming cut 5 bases from V and 4 bases from J; bases unmatched to any gene: 12. CDR3 length: 16 residues.

The TCR comes from a man in his forties who had recovered from COVID-19. Sequenced: peripheral blood. The V and J genes are TRBV6-6 and TRBJ2-3; 7 bases match TRBD2. CDR3 residues: CASSPRGSGSPDTQYF. The CDR3 nucleotides are TGTGCCAGCAGTCCCCGTGGTAGCGGGTCGCCAGATACGCAGTATTTT.